This TCR beta chain was profiled in a study of CD8 T cells in Susac syndrome. An amount of RNA that ranged from roughly 0.5 to 1 ug was reverse transcribed with random hexamers. immunoSEQ multiplex PCR amplified TCR beta CDR3 across 54 Vbeta, 13 Jbeta. MiXCR was run by TCRdb on the immunoSEQ multiplex PCR reads, yielding one entry per CDR3 protein. This table holds about 130,000 distinct CDR3 sequences, roughly 94% found once. The TCR originated in a human donor with Susac syndrome. Sequenced sample: CD8+ T cells from PBMCs.

CDR3 residues: CASRRGVGAFF. CDR3 nucleotides: TGTGCCAGCCGACGGGGGGTAGGAGCTTTCTTT. V is TRBV12-3 or TRBV12-4 and J is TRBJ1-1; maybe TRBD1 (5 bases). The CDR3 totals 11 residues. The V and J ends lost 8 bases and 10 bases respectively, with 14 bases between them.